This T cell receptor (beta chain) was obtained from a study of T cell clusters in autoimmune cytopenias. TRB rearrangements were amplified by touch-down multiplex PCR with mixed TRB-A/B primers. TCRdb re-called the multiplex PCR reads and catalogs CDR3 proteins one per entry, DNA excluded. Its listing shows 4,000 to 5,000 distinct CDR3 sequences. About 37,500 genome equivalents of blood DNA were amplified for TRB. This clonotype is deemed medium-sized by its frequency. The CDR3 has 15 amino acids. Germline CDR1 SGHTA, CDR2 FQGNSA. The TCR originated in a human donor with an autoimmune cytopenia or autoimmune hepatitis (not recorded which). The specimen was peripheral blood. The V gene is TRBV7-2, the J gene TRBJ2-1; TCRdb proposes TRBD2, but this gene call is untestable without DNA. The CDR3 reads CASSLSGTSYNEQFF.